The 28 T cell receptor beta chains reported below all come from one sample, sequenced in a study of blood T cell repertoires in COVID-19. This table comes from immunoSEQ multiplex PCR, and its TCRdb copy is limited to in-frame clones, with some not included. The profile shows about 250,000 clones, about four fifths of them singletons. The material sequenced was peripheral blood. These receptors were collected from a man between 45 and 60 years old with active or convalescent COVID-19.

The chain uses TRBV19 and TRBJ1-1, with 12 bases lining up with TRBD1. The CDR3 consists of 16 residues. Germline CDR1 is LNHDA and CDR2 is SQIVND (reference sequence). V was clipped by 5 bases and J by 8 bases; unmatched bases: 12. DNA for the CDR3: TGTGCCAGTAGTCTATGGGACAGGGGGCGCGTAGGGGAAGCTTTCTTT. Protein: CASSLWDRGRVGEAFF.

This clone was observed a handful of times. The chain links TRBV7-2 to TRBJ1-6; no definite D call. There are 14 residues in the CDR3. V dropped 0 bases and J dropped 9 bases, with 9 bases sitting between them. Looked up from germline, CDR1 is SGHTA and CDR2 is FQGNSA. The CDR3 loop reads CASSLALNFSPLHF. CDR3 nucleotides: TGTGCCAGCAGCTTAGCGTTGAACTTTTCACCCCTCCACTTT.

This clone was observed a single time. V and J are TRBV18 and TRBJ1-4; 8 nucleotides align to TRBD1. With 2 bases clipped from V and 4 bases from J, the junction kept 9 bases outside the gene matches. CDR3 length equals 17 residues. Germline V gives CDR1 KGHSH, CDR2 LQKENI. The CDR3, as DNA: TGTGCCAGCTCACCATCCACACAGGGGGTGATTAATGAAAAACTGTTTTTT. Protein sequence: CASSPSTQGVINEKLFF.

V and J are TRBV2 and TRBJ1-6; no firm D call. Trimming took off 3 bases at V and 9 bases at J, with 9 bases between the two ends. This CDR3 region has 13 residues. Germline-derived CDR1 and CDR2 are SNHLY and FYNNEI. CDR3 loop: CASSEGRFSPLHF. The CDR3 DNA is TGTGCCAGCAGTGAGGGCCGCTTTTCACCCCTCCACTTT.

The genes are TRBV5-1 and TRBJ2-7; the D is unclear. CDR3 size: 14 residues. Germline CDR1 reads SGHRS; CDR2 reads YFSETQ. V shed 6 bases and J shed 0 bases, with 13 bases lying between them. This CDR3 reads CASTFHLSSYEQYF. CDR3 nucleotides: TGCGCCAGCACCTTTCACCTGAGCTCCTACGAGCAGTACTTC.

The V gene is TRBV11-2, the J gene TRBJ2-7, with D possibly being TRBD2 (6 bases). The CDR3 runs 15 residues. V was cut by 2 bases and J by 6 bases, with 17 bases left in between. Per the germline V gene, CDR1 is SGHAT and CDR2 is FQNNGV. In nucleotides, the CDR3 is TGTGCCAGCAGCTTACAGCCCCAGGTGGGGGGCGAGCAGTACTTC. Protein sequence: CASSLQPQVGGEQYF.

V gene TRBV9 combines with J gene TRBJ2-6, with a weak D call TRBD2 (5 bases). Germline V gives CDR1 SGDLS, CDR2 YYNGEE. Trimming stripped 0 bases from V and 0 bases from J, with 19 bases between. This CDR3 region has 20 residues. The CDR3: CASSVAPLEADLSGANVLTF. Written as DNA, the CDR3 is TGTGCCAGCAGCGTAGCCCCATTGGAGGCGGACCTCTCTGGGGCCAACGTCCTGACTTTC.

The V and J genes are TRBV7-8 and TRBJ2-7, with D maybe TRBD2 (6 bases). Germline CDR1 SGHVS, CDR2 FQNEAQ. This CDR3 has 15 amino acids. Deletions cut 0 bases from V and 3 bases from J, with 12 bases between. In DNA form, the CDR3 reads TGTGCCAGCAGCTTAGCTCCGGGACTCCACTACGAGCAGTACTTC. It encodes CASSLAPGLHYEQYF.

The chain employs TRBV11-1 and TRBJ2-3; D not resolved. CDR3 size: 14 residues. Trimming cost V 1 base and J 2 bases, with 7 bases left between them. Germline CDR1 and CDR2: SGHAT and FQDESV (reference sequence). DNA for the CDR3: TGTGCCAGCAGCTTAGAGGAGTTCACAGATACGCAGTATTTT. This codes for CASSLEEFTDTQYF.

This chain uses TRBV5-4 with TRBJ1-1; D perhaps matches TRBD1 (5 bases). CDR1 and CDR2 (germline): SGHNT, YYREEE (reference sequence). Trimming pared 1 base from V and 5 bases from J, leaving 15 bases between. CDR3 size: 15 residues. The CDR3 nucleotides are TGTGCCAGCAGCTTGTCCCGCCGGGGGTCAACTGAAGCTTTCTTT. Residues: CASSLSRRGSTEAFF. Full variable domain (outside the CDR3, taken from reference TRBV5-4 and TRBJ1-1): ETGVTQSPTHLIKTRGQQVTLRCSSQSGHNTVSWYQQALGQGPQFIFQYYREEENGRGNFPPRFSGLQFPNYSSELNVNALELDDSALYLCASSLSRRGSTEAFFGQGTRLTVV.

The chain joins TRBV30 to TRBJ1-1; D is possibly TRBD1 (6 bases). Trimming took off 4 bases at V and 1 base at J, with 10 bases between the two ends. The CDR3 totals 13 residues. The V gene's germline CDR1 is GTSNPN and CDR2 SVGIG (reference sequence). CDR3 nucleotide sequence: TGTGCCTGGAAAGGGGGACCGAACACTGAAGCTTTCTTT. It translates to CAWKGGPNTEAFF. Full variable domain (missing parts from reference TRBV30 and TRBJ1-1): SQTIHQWPATLVQPVGSPLSLECTVEGTSNPNLYWYRQAAGRGLQLLFYSVGIGQISSEVPQNLSASRPQDRQFILSSKKLLLSDSGFYLCAWKGGPNTEAFFGQGTRLTVV.

There are a few counts of this clone. The rearrangement joins TRBV10-2 to TRBJ2-2; D gene unclear. In germline, CDR1 is WSHSY, CDR2 SAAADI. This CDR3 comprises 13 residues. Deletions cut 2 bases from V and 7 bases from J, with 8 bases between. Here the CDR3 reads CASSEGAIGELFF. The DNA for the CDR3 is TGCGCCAGCAGTGAGGGAGCGATCGGGGAGCTGTTTTTT.

The chain uses TRBV19 and TRBJ2-1; 7 bases are shared with TRBD1. V was pared by 1 base and J by 9 bases, with 9 bases of the junction left unmatched. Looked up from germline, CDR1 is LNHDA and CDR2 is SQIVND (reference sequence). CDR3 length: 15 residues. The CDR3 DNA follows: TGTGCCAGTAGTATAGGCTGGCAGGGGGTTGGTGAGCAGTTCTTC. Its protein is CASSIGWQGVGEQFF.

In regard to this clone: Germline is not matched at one junction end, which may reflect a read error. This chain connects TRBV19 to TRBJ2-1, with D possibly being TRBD2 (6 bases). There are 16 residues in the CDR3. Looked up from germline, CDR1 is LNHDA and CDR2 is SQIVND (reference sequence). The CDR3 reads CASSRPIGGALNEQFF. DNA of the CDR3: TGTGCCAGCAGTAGGCCCATCGGAGGGGCCCTCAATGAGCAGTTCTTC.

In this sample, this clone turned up once. J is TRBJ2-2 and V is TRBV4-1; 11 bases map to TRBD2. V dropped 4 bases and J dropped 4; count of bases not matched to a gene: 2. Germline loops: CDR1 MGHRA, CDR2 YSYEKL. The CDR3 length is 15 residues. This CDR3 reads CASSLSGGVTGELFF. The CDR3 nucleotides read TGCGCCAGCAGCCTTAGCGGGGGGGTCACCGGGGAGCTGTTTTTT.

The rearrangement links TRBV30 to TRBJ2-5; possibly TRBD2 for D (6 bases). Trimming pared 2 bases from V and 5 bases from J, leaving 15 bases between. The CDR3 consists of 14 residues. CDR1 GTSNPN and CDR2 SVGIG come from the germline V gene (reference sequence). CDR3 DNA: TGTGCCTGGAGTAGGTTATCGGGAGAGGAGACCCAGTACTTC. This gives the protein CAWSRLSGEETQYF.

The chain's CDR3 is CASSPPRAEAFF. In nucleotides, the CDR3 is TGTGCCAGCAGCCCCCCCCGGGCTGAAGCTTTCTTT. The chain uses TRBV6-5 and TRBJ1-1, with D unclear. This CDR3 has 12 residues. The V end was cut by 6 bases, the J end by 6 bases, with 11 bases between. Germline values: CDR1 MNHEY, CDR2 SVGAGI.

DNA of the CDR3: TGCAGCGGACGACCGACAGGATCCAATGAGCAGTTCTTC. Translated: CSGRPTGSNEQFF. The gene calls are TRBV29-1 and TRBJ2-1, with D perhaps TRBD1 (6 bases). The germline V gene has CDR1 SQVTM and CDR2 ANQGSEA. CDR3 length: 13 amino acids. V was trimmed by 7 bases and J by 6 bases, leaving 16 bases between them.

CDR3 loop: CASSLNGLEETQYF. The CDR3 DNA reads TGTGCCAGCAGCTTAAACGGGTTGGAAGAGACCCAGTACTTC. The chain is built from TRBV11-2 and TRBJ2-5, with unresolved D. Germline CDR1 is SGHAT and CDR2 is FQNNGV. V lost 2 bases, J lost 3 bases, and 10 bases lay in between. The CDR3 is 14 amino acids. The full variable domain, with the rest looked up from reference TRBV11-2 and TRBJ2-5, is EAGVAQSPRYKIIEKRQSVAFWCNPISGHATLYWYQQILGQGPKLLIQFQNNGVVDDSQLPKDRFSAERLKGVDSTLKIQPAKLEDSAVYLCASSLNGLEETQYFGPGTRLLVL.

The chain couples TRBV24-1 to TRBJ2-3; weak D call: TRBD1 (6 bases). The CDR3 is made up of 15 amino acids. Germline values: CDR1 KGHDR, CDR2 SFDVKD. V gave up 2 bases and J gave up 7 bases, with 15 bases separating them. CDR3 sequence reads: CATSDSTGIRYTQYF. CDR3 DNA: TGTGCCACCAGTGATTCCACAGGGATTCGATATACGCAGTATTTT.

This clone was counted a few times. Written as DNA, the CDR3 is TGTGCCAGCCTACGGACATTTTCCTACGAGCAGTACTTC. Translated, it gives CASLRTFSYEQYF. V and J are TRBV2 and TRBJ2-7, with D maybe TRBD1 (5 bases). Germline V gives CDR1 SNHLY, CDR2 FYNNEI. This CDR3 comprises 13 residues. V was clipped by 8 bases and J by 1 base, with 12 bases between them.

The V and J genes are TRBV11-2 and TRBJ2-1; 7 positions agree with TRBD2. Germline V gene data show CDR1 as SGHAT and CDR2 as FQNNGV. The trim removed 3 bases at V and 7 bases at J, leaving 9 bases unmatched. The CDR3 contains 15 residues. The CDR3 DNA sequence: TGTGCCAGCAGCTTGGGCGGGGGTTTCCGTAATGAGCAGTTCTTC. Encoded protein: CASSLGGGFRNEQFF.

This clone was observed a handful of times. The chain combines TRBV6-2 or TRBV6-3 with TRBJ2-3; 12 bases align to TRBD2. The CDR3 extends over 16 amino acids. Per the germline V gene, CDR1 is MNHEY and CDR2 is SVGEGT. V gave up 0 bases and J gave up 7 bases; unmatched junction bases: 5. The CDR3 loop is CASSYSLAGGPYTQYF. As DNA, the CDR3 is TGTGCCAGCAGTTACTCCCTAGCGGGGGGGCCATATACGCAGTATTTT.

The V gene is TRBV6-5, the J gene TRBJ2-5; 7 bases are shared with TRBD1. V trimming: 6 bases; J trimming: 4 bases; junction bases outside the gene matches: 5. The CDR3 loop spans 13 amino acids. Looked up from germline, CDR1 is MNHEY and CDR2 is SVGAGI. CDR3 coding DNA: TGTGCCAGCAGAAGGACAGGAGGAGAGACCCAGTACTTC. Its protein is CASRRTGGETQYF.

This clone was seen once. The V and J genes are TRBV4-2 and TRBJ2-5; 9 bases match TRBD1. From germline, CDR1 is LGHNA and CDR2 YNFKEQ. J gave up 4 bases and V 1 base, and 13 bases lay outside the gene matches. CDR3 size: 18 residues. Here the CDR3 reads CASSQGRSGTGKLETQYF. The CDR3 coding sequence is TGTGCCAGCAGCCAAGGACGATCAGGGACAGGGAAGTTAGAGACCCAGTACTTC.

This chain joins TRBV27 and TRBJ1-4; 10 bases match TRBD1. The CDR3 sequence is 15 residues long. The V gene's germline CDR1 is MNHEY and CDR2 SMNVEV (reference sequence). J lost 5 bases, V lost 6 bases, and 6 bases had no gene match. CDR3 loop: CASSDRTGGNEKLFF. The CDR3, as DNA: TGTGCCAGCAGCGACCGGACAGGGGGGAATGAAAAACTGTTTTTT.

The gene calls are TRBV7-8 and TRBJ1-1, with D possibly being TRBD1 (6 bases). The germline gives CDR1 SGHVS, CDR2 FQNEAQ. The CDR3 covers 15 residues. The V end lost 5 bases, the J end lost 0 bases, and 13 bases lay between the germline ends. This CDR3 is CASSPTGGMNTEAFF. The CDR3 nucleotides read TGTGCCAGCAGCCCGACAGGTGGGATGAACACTGAAGCTTTCTTT.

This sequence joins TRBV7-8 and TRBJ2-1, with D unclear. In germline, CDR1 is SGHVS, CDR2 FQNEAQ. The germline V and J ends were trimmed by 2 bases and 7 bases, with 3 bases remaining between them. The CDR3 is 11 residues long. CDR3 amino acids: CASSLTNEQFF. The CDR3, as DNA: TGTGCCAGCAGCTTAACTAATGAGCAGTTCTTC.